This T cell receptor (beta chain) is drawn from a study of blood T cells in healthy people across ages (dated by TCRdb to the mid-2010s). In the study overall: In model experiments, template switching captured roughly one uniquely barcoded TCR beta cDNA molecule for every two T cells. To track age-related changes in TCR beta repertoire diversity, the study relied on deep sequencing normalized with unique cDNA molecular identifiers. Donors were grouped into four age groups: young (average approximately 15 years), middle-aged (around 39), aged (roughly 62) and long-lived (around 80). To avoid experimental bias, donors of different ages were randomly spread across the sequencing lanes. Using the same blood draw, the study looked at two additional independent replicas of 1 million unique cDNA reads for two donors, one aged 18 to 30 and the other aged 80 or older. What the authors observed across the whole study: Because donor CMV infection status was unknown, age-related changes in expanded clonotypes were potentially confounded. Estimates of total diversity based on one million sequenced T cells were considered lower bounds and underestimates. Bulk unsorted PBMC profiling prevented conclusive comparison of naive and antigen-experienced compartments. A strong correlation was found between observed TCR beta diversity and the percentage of naive T cells measured by flow cytometry. As age increased, observed TCR beta diversity per million T cells dropped in a roughly linear way, and a significant reduction was already evident by age 40. Compared with the aged group, more naive CD4+ T cells, fewer expanded clones and increased TCR diversity were shown by the long-lived group, suggesting age selection.

Donors were a few dozen systemically healthy Caucasian individuals from Russia aged about 6 to 100 years. Each donor gave about 10 milliliters of peripheral blood, drawn into EDTA-treated Vacutainer tubes. Ficoll-Paque density-gradient centrifugation was used to isolate PBMCs, with at least 7 million per sample. Total RNA was extracted from PBMCs with Trizol reagent, with at least 6 micrograms obtained per sample. For every donor, an aliquot of PBMCs went through flow cytometry to measure the percentages of naive CD45RAhigh/CD27high T cells. The method behind the library was 5' RACE. Reads for this sample came from an Illumina HiSeq 2500. The second PCR ran for about 6 to 12 cycles and used a J-beta primer mix along with a sample-barcoded 5' primer. A template-switch 5' adaptor carrying 12 random nucleotides introduced a unique molecular identifier onto each TCR beta cDNA molecule. At least 2.5 million CDR3-containing paired-end reads were obtained from each sample. First-strand cDNA was synthesized from all RNA with the Mint cDNA synthesis kit, primed by a TRBC-specific oligonucleotide. All cDNA was treated with uracil-DNA glycosylase and then went through a first 18-cycle PCR with the universal primers M1SS and BC2_uni_R. Per the original workflow: For normalization, 1 million high-quality reads, each with a distinct molecular identifier, were randomly selected from each sample. Instead of being binned into consensus sequences, reads with shared molecular identifiers were discarded. MiTCR, with a Q25 quality threshold and the strictest error-elimination algorithm, was used for CDR3 identification, clonotype clustering and error correction. Lower-bound total TCR beta diversity was estimated with a nonparametric unseen species model using Euler transformation. TCRdb applied fastp at Q25 and MiXCR to the public reads, then kept only in-frame beta chains. CDR3 protein duplicates are merged, each entry listing the most common genes and DNA. For this entry, the V and J calls and clone size follow TCRdb and not the study's own pipeline. Counted in this sample were roughly 800,000 distinct CDR3 sequences; about 62% of them appeared once. The leading ten clones occupy approximately 20% of the sample.

This clonotype has only one observation. Its antigen remains unidentified. One base away there is no much larger clone; base qualities are not given. Spanning cysteine to phenylalanine, the CDR3 consists of 17 amino acids. Of all the DNA, just the CDR3 is kept, 51 bases in frame from base 1. CDR1 is given as SGHTA and CDR2 as FQGNSA, both from the germline V gene. At the junction V is shortened by 3 bases and J by 6 bases, with 21 bases in between. The TCR originated in a man in his thirties or forties in good health. Material: blood. The chain employs TRBV7-2 and TRBJ2-1; D gene: possibly TRBD1, on 5 matching bases. CDR3 reads: CASSFSLGSGSRNEQFF. Here is the DNA: TGTGCCAGCAGCTTTTCCCTCGGGTCAGGGTCTCGCAATGAGCAGTTCTTC.